The rows below give T cell receptor beta chains drawn from one sample of a study of T cell changes during pregnancy in multiple sclerosis. Only in-frame clones appear in the TCRdb table, and some are missing; sequencing was by immunoSEQ multiplex PCR. The repertoire holds under 65,000 clones, with about 90% as singletons. The sample was CD4+ T cells from peripheral blood mononuclear cells, taken after pregnancy. The receptors were gathered from a female donor in good health, enrolled as a control in a pregnancy study. Each CDR3 is given with its conserved first and last residue. The D gene is left open where the match is weak. Only some rows state a clone size, as once, few, many or a class for expanded clones.

abundance: -
d_gene: -
j_gene: TRBJ1-5
v_gene: TRBV7-2
CDR3nt: TGTGCCAGCAGCTTTAGCGCAAAGGGAGCCCAGCATTTT
CDR3aa: CASSFSAKGAQHF

abundance: once
d_gene: -
j_gene: TRBJ1-6
v_gene: TRBV25-1
CDR3nt: TGTGCCAGTAAGCAGGTGGGCGATTCACCCCTCCACTTT
CDR3aa: CASKQVGDSPLHF

abundance: -
d_gene: TRBD1
j_gene: TRBJ1-2
v_gene: TRBV19
CDR3nt: TGTGCCAGTAGTATCTCGGGGACAGGGGGCGCCTATGGCTACACCTTC
CDR3aa: CASSISGTGGAYGYTF

abundance: -
d_gene: -
j_gene: TRBJ1-2
v_gene: TRBV10-2
CDR3nt: TGCGCCAGCAGTGAGGGGGAGGGGAGCGTCAACTATGGCTACACCTTC
CDR3aa: CASSEGEGSVNYGYTF

abundance: -
d_gene: TRBD2
j_gene: TRBJ2-1
v_gene: TRBV7-9
CDR3nt: TGTGCCAGCAGCTTAGGACTAGCGGTATACAATGAGCAGTTCTTC
CDR3aa: CASSLGLAVYNEQFF

abundance: once
d_gene: TRBD2
j_gene: TRBJ2-5
v_gene: TRBV7-9
CDR3nt: TGTGCCAGCAGCGCGGGACTAGCGGGCCTCCAAGAGACCCAGTACTTC
CDR3aa: CASSAGLAGLQETQYF

abundance: -
d_gene: TRBD1
j_gene: TRBJ2-7
v_gene: TRBV5-1
CDR3nt: TGCGCCAGCAGCCCACGGACAGGGGTGGGCGAGCAGTACTTC
CDR3aa: CASSPRTGVGEQYF

abundance: once
d_gene: -
j_gene: TRBJ1-1
v_gene: TRBV19
CDR3nt: TGTGCCAGTAGTATAGTCGCGGGGGCGAACACTGAAGCTTTCTTT
CDR3aa: CASSIVAGANTEAFF

abundance: once
d_gene: TRBD2
j_gene: TRBJ2-5
v_gene: TRBV5-8
CDR3nt: TGTGCCAGCAGCCTGGGGGGGTCGGGACTTTCATACCAAGAGACCCAGTACTTC
CDR3aa: CASSLGGSGLSYQETQYF

abundance: few
d_gene: TRBD1
j_gene: TRBJ2-7
v_gene: TRBV9
CDR3nt: TGTGCCAGCAGCGTAGATTTGGGACAGGGGTACGAGCAGTACTTC
CDR3aa: CASSVDLGQGYEQYF

abundance: -
d_gene: -
j_gene: TRBJ1-2
v_gene: TRBV2
CDR3nt: TGTGCCAGCAGTGAATCGGGCAGGGCCGGCTACACCTTC
CDR3aa: CASSESGRAGYTF

abundance: -
d_gene: -
j_gene: TRBJ1-2
v_gene: TRBV5-1
CDR3nt: TGCGCCAGCAGGCTGAGGAGGGACTATGGCTACACCTTC
CDR3aa: CASRLRRDYGYTF

abundance: -
d_gene: TRBD1
j_gene: TRBJ1-5
v_gene: TRBV19
CDR3nt: TGTGCCAGCGGGGACAGGGAACAGCCCCAGCATTTT
CDR3aa: CASGDREQPQHF

abundance: -
d_gene: TRBD1
j_gene: TRBJ1-1
v_gene: TRBV7-9
CDR3nt: TGTGCCAGCAGCGACTTTGTCCTACGGGACAGGGAGAACACTGAAGCTTTCTTT
CDR3aa: CASSDFVLRDRENTEAFF

abundance: -
d_gene: TRBD1
j_gene: TRBJ2-5
v_gene: TRBV5-4
CDR3nt: TGTGCCAGCAGCCAGCAGGGGGCCGGTGAGACCCAGTACTTC
CDR3aa: CASSQQGAGETQYF

abundance: -
d_gene: -
j_gene: TRBJ2-6
v_gene: TRBV6-1
CDR3nt: TGTGCCAGCGTCGGGAAAAGCTCTGGGGCCAACGTCCTGACTTTC
CDR3aa: CASVGKSSGANVLTF

abundance: -
d_gene: TRBD1
j_gene: TRBJ2-7
v_gene: TRBV27
CDR3nt: TGTGCCAGCAGTTTGGGACAGGGAGGATACGAGCAGTACTTC
CDR3aa: CASSLGQGGYEQYF

abundance: -
d_gene: -
j_gene: TRBJ1-2
v_gene: TRBV5-1
CDR3nt: TGCGCCAGCAGCTTGGGGGCAGGGGAGACCTATGGCTACACCTTC
CDR3aa: CASSLGAGETYGYTF

abundance: -
d_gene: -
j_gene: TRBJ2-2
v_gene: TRBV18
CDR3nt: TGTGCCAGCTCACCGCAAACTAACACCGGGGAGCTGTTTTTT
CDR3aa: CASSPQTNTGELFF

abundance: -
d_gene: TRBD1
j_gene: TRBJ2-2
v_gene: TRBV7-9
CDR3nt: TGTGCCAGCAGCCCCTACTGGGACAGACAAAACACCGGGGAGCTGTTTTTT
CDR3aa: CASSPYWDRQNTGELFF

abundance: -
d_gene: -
j_gene: TRBJ2-7
v_gene: TRBV30
CDR3nt: TGTGCCTGGAGTCTGCAGTCCTACGAGCAGTACTTC
CDR3aa: CAWSLQSYEQYF

abundance: -
d_gene: -
j_gene: TRBJ1-6
v_gene: TRBV15
CDR3nt: TGTGCCACCAGCAGAGATAGAGGGGGTAGGGGGTCACCCCTCCACTTT
CDR3aa: CATSRDRGGRGSPLHF

abundance: few
d_gene: TRBD1
j_gene: TRBJ1-5
v_gene: TRBV7-2
CDR3nt: TGTGCCAGCAGCAATGGACAGGGGCCCAATCAGCCCCAGCATTTT
CDR3aa: CASSNGQGPNQPQHF

abundance: -
d_gene: -
j_gene: TRBJ2-7
v_gene: TRBV29-1
CDR3nt: TGCAGCGCCCGGGACTGGGCGTTCGAGCAGTACTTC
CDR3aa: CSARDWAFEQYF

abundance: -
d_gene: TRBD1
j_gene: TRBJ1-2
v_gene: TRBV28
CDR3nt: TGTGCCAGCAGATCTCAGGGGGCTAGTGGCTACACCTTC
CDR3aa: CASRSQGASGYTF

abundance: -
d_gene: -
j_gene: TRBJ2-7
v_gene: TRBV30
CDR3nt: TGTGCCTGGAGTAGGGGGGGACTGGTCGTCAACGAGCAGTACTTC
CDR3aa: CAWSRGGLVVNEQYF

abundance: once
d_gene: -
j_gene: TRBJ2-5
v_gene: TRBV6-5
CDR3nt: TGTGCCAGCACCGGAGCGTTGGTCCAAGAGACCCAGTACTTC
CDR3aa: CASTGALVQETQYF

abundance: -
d_gene: -
j_gene: TRBJ2-7
v_gene: TRBV6-5
CDR3nt: TGTGCCAGCAGGTATCAGCGGGGACATTACGAGCAGTACTTC
CDR3aa: CASRYQRGHYEQYF

abundance: -
d_gene: TRBD1
j_gene: TRBJ1-4
v_gene: TRBV5-4
CDR3nt: TGTGCCAGCAGCCCCGGGACAGGGAGAACTAATGAAAAACTGTTTTTT
CDR3aa: CASSPGTGRTNEKLFF

abundance: once
d_gene: TRBD2
j_gene: TRBJ2-3
v_gene: TRBV7-2
CDR3nt: TGTGCCAGCAGCTATAGCGGGGACACGCAGTATTTT
CDR3aa: CASSYSGDTQYF

abundance: -
d_gene: TRBD1
j_gene: TRBJ2-3
v_gene: TRBV27
CDR3nt: TGTGCCAGCAGTTTTAAGGGGACAGGTCTCCTCACAGATACGCAGTATTTT
CDR3aa: CASSFKGTGLLTDTQYF

abundance: -
d_gene: -
j_gene: TRBJ1-1
v_gene: TRBV2
CDR3nt: TGTGCCAGCAGTGAACACTTGGTCACTGAAGCTTTCTTT
CDR3aa: CASSEHLVTEAFF

abundance: -
d_gene: -
j_gene: TRBJ2-3
v_gene: TRBV7-7
CDR3nt: TGTGCTAGCAGCCCGTACAGTCTAGATACGCAGTATTTT
CDR3aa: CASSPYSLDTQYF

abundance: -
d_gene: TRBD1
j_gene: TRBJ1-2
v_gene: TRBV15
CDR3nt: TGTGCCACCAGCAGAGACTCAGGACAGGGCCATGGCTACACCTTC
CDR3aa: CATSRDSGQGHGYTF

abundance: few
d_gene: TRBD2
j_gene: TRBJ2-7
v_gene: TRBV11-2
CDR3nt: TGTGCCAGCAGCTTAGAACTAGCGGGGCATCAGTACTTC
CDR3aa: CASSLELAGHQYF

abundance: -
d_gene: TRBD1
j_gene: TRBJ2-7
v_gene: TRBV5-5
CDR3nt: TGTGCCAGCAGCTGGGGACGGACAGGAACAGCCTACGAGCAGTACTTC
CDR3aa: CASSWGRTGTAYEQYF

abundance: -
d_gene: -
j_gene: TRBJ1-1
v_gene: TRBV11-2
CDR3nt: TGTGCCAGCAGCGGATACAGGAGGGGGAACACTGAAGCTTTCTTT
CDR3aa: CASSGYRRGNTEAFF

abundance: -
d_gene: -
j_gene: TRBJ1-1
v_gene: TRBV7-3
CDR3nt: TGTGCCAGCAGAAAGGGAGTGGGGACTGAAGCTTTCTTT
CDR3aa: CASRKGVGTEAFF

abundance: -
d_gene: TRBD1
j_gene: TRBJ1-1
v_gene: TRBV4-1
CDR3nt: TGCGCCAGCAGCCAAGATCCGCCAATAGACAGGGTTAAAGCTTTCTTT
CDR3aa: CASSQDPPIDRVKAFF

abundance: -
d_gene: TRBD2
j_gene: TRBJ2-7
v_gene: TRBV5-4
CDR3nt: TGTGCCAGCAGCCCAGCGGGGGGTCTTTCCTACGAGCAGTACTTC
CDR3aa: CASSPAGGLSYEQYF

abundance: -
d_gene: TRBD1
j_gene: TRBJ2-1
v_gene: TRBV7-6
CDR3nt: TGTGCCAGCAGCTTAGCGGACAGGGGGCAGGGAGAGCAGTTCTTC
CDR3aa: CASSLADRGQGEQFF

abundance: -
d_gene: TRBD2
j_gene: TRBJ2-7
v_gene: TRBV7-6
CDR3nt: TGTGCCAGCAGCACCCGACTAGCGTTCTCCTACGAGCAGTACTTC
CDR3aa: CASSTRLAFSYEQYF

abundance: once
d_gene: TRBD1
j_gene: TRBJ2-1
v_gene: TRBV19
CDR3nt: TGTGCCAGTAAGGGGGACAGGGGGAGAAACAATGAGCAGTTCTTC
CDR3aa: CASKGDRGRNNEQFF

abundance: -
d_gene: -
j_gene: TRBJ1-3
v_gene: TRBV30
CDR3nt: TGTGCCTGGACGGCAGGGTACGGAAACACCATATATTTT
CDR3aa: CAWTAGYGNTIYF

abundance: -
d_gene: TRBD1
j_gene: TRBJ1-5
v_gene: TRBV6-1
CDR3nt: TGTGCCAGCAGTGGACAGGGGGCGTATCAGCCCCAGCATTTT
CDR3aa: CASSGQGAYQPQHF

abundance: once
d_gene: -
j_gene: TRBJ1-5
v_gene: TRBV2
CDR3nt: TGTGCCAGCAGTGAGCGGGGAACCCTCAATCAGCCCCAGCATTTT
CDR3aa: CASSERGTLNQPQHF

abundance: once
d_gene: -
j_gene: TRBJ1-2
v_gene: TRBV27
CDR3nt: TGTGCCAGCAGTTTAACAGGCCTTTACTATGGCTACACCTTC
CDR3aa: CASSLTGLYYGYTF

abundance: -
d_gene: -
j_gene: TRBJ1-3
v_gene: TRBV21-1
CDR3nt: TGTGCCAGCAGCAAGGATTGCGGCTCTGGAAACACCATATATTTT
CDR3aa: CASSKDCGSGNTIYF

abundance: once
d_gene: TRBD2
j_gene: TRBJ2-3
v_gene: TRBV12-5
CDR3nt: TGTGCTAGTGGTTTGGATGCCTGGACTAGCGGCCAAAGGCGCACAGATACGCAGTATTTT
CDR3aa: CASGLDAWTSGQRRTDTQYF

abundance: -
d_gene: -
j_gene: TRBJ1-4
v_gene: TRBV9
CDR3nt: TGTGCCAGCAGCGTAGACCGAGGGGGACATAATGAAAAACTGTTTTTT
CDR3aa: CASSVDRGGHNEKLFF

abundance: -
d_gene: TRBD1
j_gene: TRBJ1-2
v_gene: TRBV19
CDR3nt: TGTGCCAGTAGTATAGTAGGGACAGGGAATCGTGGCTACACCTTC
CDR3aa: CASSIVGTGNRGYTF

abundance: once
d_gene: TRBD1
j_gene: TRBJ2-1
v_gene: TRBV7-3
CDR3nt: TGTGCCAGCAGCTTGGGGACAGGGGCAAATGAGCAGTTCTTC
CDR3aa: CASSLGTGANEQFF

abundance: -
d_gene: TRBD1
j_gene: TRBJ1-1
v_gene: TRBV19
CDR3nt: TGTGCCAGTAACCGGGACAGAATGAACACTGAAGCTTTCTTT
CDR3aa: CASNRDRMNTEAFF

abundance: -
d_gene: TRBD2
j_gene: TRBJ2-1
v_gene: TRBV5-1
CDR3nt: TGCGCCAGCAGCTCGACCGGGACTAGCGGGAGTCATGAGCAGTTCTTC
CDR3aa: CASSSTGTSGSHEQFF

abundance: once
d_gene: TRBD1
j_gene: TRBJ2-5
v_gene: TRBV28
CDR3nt: TGTGCCAGCAGTACAGGGGGACAGCAAGAGACCCAGTACTTC
CDR3aa: CASSTGGQQETQYF

abundance: -
d_gene: TRBD1
j_gene: TRBJ1-2
v_gene: TRBV2
CDR3nt: TGTGCCAGCCGGCGGCAGGGGGCTAATGGCTACACCTTC
CDR3aa: CASRRQGANGYTF

abundance: once
d_gene: TRBD1
j_gene: TRBJ2-3
v_gene: TRBV19
CDR3nt: TGTGCCAGTAGTGTACAGGGGGGCGATACATCTACGCAGTATTTT
CDR3aa: CASSVQGGDTSTQYF

abundance: -
d_gene: -
j_gene: TRBJ2-1
v_gene: TRBV6-4
CDR3nt: TGTGCCAGCAGTCTAATGGGGGGCAATGAGCAGTTCTTC
CDR3aa: CASSLMGGNEQFF

abundance: -
d_gene: TRBD1
j_gene: TRBJ2-2
v_gene: TRBV5-1
CDR3nt: TGCGCCAGCAATTATGGGACAGGGTCGGTCGGGGAGCTGTTTTTT
CDR3aa: CASNYGTGSVGELFF

abundance: -
d_gene: TRBD2
j_gene: TRBJ2-7
v_gene: TRBV7-9
CDR3nt: TGTGCCAGCACACGGATGACTAGGGCGGGAGGGTTTGTTGCCTACGAGCAGTACTTC
CDR3aa: CASTRMTRAGGFVAYEQYF